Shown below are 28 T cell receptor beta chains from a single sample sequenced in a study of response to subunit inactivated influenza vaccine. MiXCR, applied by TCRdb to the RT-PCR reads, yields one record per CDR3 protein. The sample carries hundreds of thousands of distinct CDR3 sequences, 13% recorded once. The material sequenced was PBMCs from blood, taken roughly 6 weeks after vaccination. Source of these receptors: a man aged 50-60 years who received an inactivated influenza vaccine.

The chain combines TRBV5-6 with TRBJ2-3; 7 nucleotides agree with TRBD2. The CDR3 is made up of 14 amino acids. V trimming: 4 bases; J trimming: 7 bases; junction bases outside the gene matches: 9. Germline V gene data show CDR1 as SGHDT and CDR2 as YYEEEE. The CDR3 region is CASSLQGGRNTQYF. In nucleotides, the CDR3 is TGTGCCAGCAGCCTCCAGGGCGGGAGAAATACGCAGTATTTT.

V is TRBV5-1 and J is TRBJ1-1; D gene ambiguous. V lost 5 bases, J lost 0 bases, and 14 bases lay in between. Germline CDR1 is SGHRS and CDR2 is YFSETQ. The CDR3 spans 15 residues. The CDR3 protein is CASSALGGMNTEAFF. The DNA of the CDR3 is TGCGCCAGCAGTGCATTAGGAGGGATGAACACTGAAGCTTTCTTT.

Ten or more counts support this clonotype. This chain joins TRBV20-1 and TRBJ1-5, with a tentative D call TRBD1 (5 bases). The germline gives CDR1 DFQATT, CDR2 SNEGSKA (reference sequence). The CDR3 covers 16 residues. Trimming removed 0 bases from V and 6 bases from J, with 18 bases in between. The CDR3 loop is CSARDFDGVRGQPQHF. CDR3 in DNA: TGCAGTGCTAGAGATTTCGACGGTGTAAGGGGTCAGCCCCAGCATTTT.

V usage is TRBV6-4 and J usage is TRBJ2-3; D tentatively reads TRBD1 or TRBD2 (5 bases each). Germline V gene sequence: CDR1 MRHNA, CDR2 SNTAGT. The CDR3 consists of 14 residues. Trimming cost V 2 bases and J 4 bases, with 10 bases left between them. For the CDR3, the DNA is TGTGCCAGCAGTGACAACGTGGGGGCAGATACGCAGTATTTT. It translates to CASSDNVGADTQYF.

CDR3 nucleotides: TGTGCCAGCTCACCACTTTCTGGAGCAGATACGCAGTATTTT. Translated: CASSPLSGADTQYF. The rearrangement joins TRBV18 to TRBJ2-3, with D uncertain. The CDR3 totals 14 residues. V shed 1 base and J shed 4 bases, with 9 bases lying between them. Germline-derived CDR1 and CDR2 are KGHSH and LQKENI.

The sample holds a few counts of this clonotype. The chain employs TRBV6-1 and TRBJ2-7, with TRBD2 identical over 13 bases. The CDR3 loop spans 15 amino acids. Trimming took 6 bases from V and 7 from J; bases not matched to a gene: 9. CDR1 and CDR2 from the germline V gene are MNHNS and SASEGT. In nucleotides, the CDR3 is TGTGCCAGCAGCAAGGGGACTAGCGGGGCGGGTGAGCAGTACTTC. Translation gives CASSKGTSGAGEQYF.

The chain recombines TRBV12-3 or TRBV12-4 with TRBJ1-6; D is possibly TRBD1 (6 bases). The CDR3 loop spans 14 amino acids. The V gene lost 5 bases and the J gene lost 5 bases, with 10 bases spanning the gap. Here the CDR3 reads CASSNGQNNSPLHF. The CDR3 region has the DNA TGTGCCAGCAGTAACGGACAGAATAATTCACCCCTCCACTTT.

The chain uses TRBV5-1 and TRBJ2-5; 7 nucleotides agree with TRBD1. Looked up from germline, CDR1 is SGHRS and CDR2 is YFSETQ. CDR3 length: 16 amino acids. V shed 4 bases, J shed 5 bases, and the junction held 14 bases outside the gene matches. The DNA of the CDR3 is TGCGCCAGCAGCACTCGAACCATCGACAGGGCCGAGACCCAGTACTTC. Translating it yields CASSTRTIDRAETQYF.

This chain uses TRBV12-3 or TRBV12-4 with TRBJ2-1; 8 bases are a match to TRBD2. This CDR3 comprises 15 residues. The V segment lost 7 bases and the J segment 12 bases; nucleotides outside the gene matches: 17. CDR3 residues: CASTPGGTPGVGQFF. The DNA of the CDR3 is TGTGCCAGCACCCCGGGGGGGACACCTGGCGTCGGGCAGTTCTTC.

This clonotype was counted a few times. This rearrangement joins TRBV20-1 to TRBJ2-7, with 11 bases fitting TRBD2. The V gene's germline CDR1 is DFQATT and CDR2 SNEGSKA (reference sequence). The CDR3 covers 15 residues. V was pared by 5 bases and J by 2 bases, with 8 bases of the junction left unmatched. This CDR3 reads CSAGGLAVDTYEQYF. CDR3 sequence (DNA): TGCAGTGCTGGGGGACTAGCGGTTGATACCTACGAGCAGTACTTC.

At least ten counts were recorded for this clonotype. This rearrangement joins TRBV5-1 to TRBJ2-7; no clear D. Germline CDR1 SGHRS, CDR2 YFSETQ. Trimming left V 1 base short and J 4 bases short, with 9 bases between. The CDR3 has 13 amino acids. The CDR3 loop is CASSLLTEYEQYF. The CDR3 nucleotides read TGCGCCAGCAGCTTGTTGACGGAATACGAGCAGTACTTC.

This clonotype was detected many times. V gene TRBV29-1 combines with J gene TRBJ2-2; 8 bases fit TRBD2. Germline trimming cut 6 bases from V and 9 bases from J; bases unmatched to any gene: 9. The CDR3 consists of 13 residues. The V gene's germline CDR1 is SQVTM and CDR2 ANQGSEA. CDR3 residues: CSVDGGENRELFF. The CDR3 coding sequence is TGCAGCGTGGACGGGGGGGAAAACCGGGAGCTGTTTTTT.

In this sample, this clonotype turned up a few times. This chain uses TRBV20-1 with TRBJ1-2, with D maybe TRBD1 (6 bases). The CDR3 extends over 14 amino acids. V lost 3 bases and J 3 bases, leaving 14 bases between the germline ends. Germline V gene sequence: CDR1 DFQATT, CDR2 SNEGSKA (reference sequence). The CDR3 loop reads CSAREGGEYYGYTF. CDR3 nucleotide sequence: TGCAGTGCTAGGGAAGGGGGGGAATACTATGGCTACACCTTC.

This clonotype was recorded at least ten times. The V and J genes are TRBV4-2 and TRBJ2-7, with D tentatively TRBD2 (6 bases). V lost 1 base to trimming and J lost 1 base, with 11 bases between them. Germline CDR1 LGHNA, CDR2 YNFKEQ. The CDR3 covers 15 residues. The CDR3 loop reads CASSQGSGGSYEQYF. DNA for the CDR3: TGTGCCAGCAGCCAAGGCTCCGGGGGTTCCTACGAGCAGTACTTC.

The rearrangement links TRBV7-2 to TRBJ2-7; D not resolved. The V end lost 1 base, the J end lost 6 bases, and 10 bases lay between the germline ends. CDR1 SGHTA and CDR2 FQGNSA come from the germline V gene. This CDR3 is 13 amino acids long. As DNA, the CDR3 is TGTGCCAGCAGCTTAGGCTTTTCCCTCGAGCAGTACTTC. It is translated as CASSLGFSLEQYF.

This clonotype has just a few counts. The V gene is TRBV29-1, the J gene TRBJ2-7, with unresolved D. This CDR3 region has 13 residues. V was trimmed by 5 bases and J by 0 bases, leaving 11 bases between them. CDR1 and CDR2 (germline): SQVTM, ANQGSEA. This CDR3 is CSVHFDNSYEQYF. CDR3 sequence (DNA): TGCAGCGTTCATTTCGACAACTCCTACGAGCAGTACTTC.

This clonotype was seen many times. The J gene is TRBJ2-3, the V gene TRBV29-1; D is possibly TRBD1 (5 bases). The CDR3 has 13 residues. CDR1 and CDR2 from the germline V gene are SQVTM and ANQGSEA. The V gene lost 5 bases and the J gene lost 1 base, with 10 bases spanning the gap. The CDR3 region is CSVTGLGTDTQYF. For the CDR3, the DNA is TGCAGCGTTACAGGCCTGGGCACAGATACGCAGTATTTT.

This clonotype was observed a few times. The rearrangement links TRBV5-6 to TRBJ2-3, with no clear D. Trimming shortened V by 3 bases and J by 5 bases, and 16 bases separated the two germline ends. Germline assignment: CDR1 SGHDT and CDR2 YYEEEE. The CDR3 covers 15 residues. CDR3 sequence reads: CASSSYTTSRDTQYF. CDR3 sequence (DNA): TGTGCCAGCAGCTCCTACACTACTTCTAGAGATACGCAGTATTTT.

The CDR3 nucleotides read TGTGCCAGCAGCTTCCGGGACAGCTACACTGAAGCTTTCTTT. It is translated as CASSFRDSYTEAFF. This chain joins TRBV5-5 and TRBJ1-1; the match to TRBD1 covers 7 bases. Trimming took 2 bases from V and 3 from J; bases not matched to a gene: 4. The CDR3 loop spans 14 amino acids. Germline V gene data show CDR1 as SGHKS and CDR2 as YYEKEE (reference sequence).

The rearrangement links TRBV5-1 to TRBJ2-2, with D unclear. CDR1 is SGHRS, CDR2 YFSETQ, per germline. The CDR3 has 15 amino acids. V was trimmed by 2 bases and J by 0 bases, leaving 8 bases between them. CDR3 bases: TGCGCCAGCAGCTTAACGGTCGCGAACACCGGGGAGCTGTTTTTT. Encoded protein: CASSLTVANTGELFF.

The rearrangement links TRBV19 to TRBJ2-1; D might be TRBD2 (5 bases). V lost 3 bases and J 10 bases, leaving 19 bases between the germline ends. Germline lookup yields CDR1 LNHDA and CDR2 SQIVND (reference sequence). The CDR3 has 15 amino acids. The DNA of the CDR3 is TGTGCCAGTAGTATGACAAGCGGCCCACTTTGGGAGCAGTTCTTC. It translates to CASSMTSGPLWEQFF.

The CDR3 DNA reads as TGTGCCAGCAGTTTAACGTCTCCTGGACTACTGGTAATAGACTACAATGAGCAGTTCTTC. Amino acids: CASSLTSPGLLVIDYNEQFF. J is TRBJ2-1 and V is TRBV28; a possible D gene is TRBD2 (6 bases). This CDR3 region has 20 residues. Germline-derived CDR1 and CDR2 are MDHEN and SYDVKM. V lost 2 bases and J 3 bases, leaving 26 bases between the germline ends.

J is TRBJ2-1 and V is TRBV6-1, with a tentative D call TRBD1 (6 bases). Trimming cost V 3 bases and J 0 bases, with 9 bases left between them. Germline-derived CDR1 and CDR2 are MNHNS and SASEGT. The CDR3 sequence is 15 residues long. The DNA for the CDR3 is TGTGCCAGCAGTGACACAGGGAGCTCCTACAATGAGCAGTTCTTC. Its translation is CASSDTGSSYNEQFF.

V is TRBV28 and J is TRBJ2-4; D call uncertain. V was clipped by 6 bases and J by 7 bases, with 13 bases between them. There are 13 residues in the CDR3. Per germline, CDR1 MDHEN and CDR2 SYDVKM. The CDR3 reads CASRLTGSNIQYF. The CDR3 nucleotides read TGTGCCAGCAGGTTGACCGGGTCGAACATTCAGTACTTC. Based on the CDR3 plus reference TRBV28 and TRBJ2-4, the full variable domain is DVKVTQSSRYLVKRTGEKVFLECVQDMDHENMFWYRQDPGLGLRLIYFSYDVKMKEKGDIPEGYSVSREKKERFSLILESASTNQTSMYLCASRLTGSNIQYFGAGTRLSVL.

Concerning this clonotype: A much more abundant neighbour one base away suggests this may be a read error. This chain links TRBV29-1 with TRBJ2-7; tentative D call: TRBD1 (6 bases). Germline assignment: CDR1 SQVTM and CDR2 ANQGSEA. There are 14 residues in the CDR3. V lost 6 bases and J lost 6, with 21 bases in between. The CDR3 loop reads CSVAQGFKNCEQYF. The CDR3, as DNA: TGCAGCGTAGCACAGGGCTTTAAGAACTGCGAGCAGTACTTC.

This CDR3 is CAWSVGIRAYEQYF. The CDR3 DNA reads TGTGCCTGGAGTGTGGGGATCAGGGCCTACGAGCAGTACTTC. The chain employs TRBV30 and TRBJ2-7, with D perhaps TRBD1 (5 bases). The CDR3 loop spans 14 amino acids. Germline V gives CDR1 GTSNPN, CDR2 SVGIG (reference sequence). V shed 0 bases and J shed 2 bases, with 11 bases lying between them.

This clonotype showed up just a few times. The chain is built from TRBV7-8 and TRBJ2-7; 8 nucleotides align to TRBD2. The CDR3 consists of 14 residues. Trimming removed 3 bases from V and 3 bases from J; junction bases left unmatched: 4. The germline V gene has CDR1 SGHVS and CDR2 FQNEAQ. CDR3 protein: CASSFRGGLYEQYF. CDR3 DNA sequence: TGTGCCAGCAGCTTCCGGGGGGGCCTCTACGAGCAGTACTTC.

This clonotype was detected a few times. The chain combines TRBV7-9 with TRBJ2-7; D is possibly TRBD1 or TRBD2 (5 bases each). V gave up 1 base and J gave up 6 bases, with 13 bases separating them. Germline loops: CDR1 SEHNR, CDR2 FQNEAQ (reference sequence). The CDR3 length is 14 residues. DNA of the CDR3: TGTGCCAGCAGCTTAGGGGACCGATCTTCCGAGCAGTACTTC. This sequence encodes CASSLGDRSSEQYF.